The 8 T cell receptor beta chains presented below share a single source sample, sequenced in a study of T cells in localized non-small cell lung cancer. Sequencing was performed with immunoSEQ multiplex PCR; in TCRdb, only in-frame clones are kept and a portion is missing. The sample carries around 50,000 clones, 75% to 90% recorded once. The material was peripheral blood, obtained before any cancer treatment. These receptors originate from a woman aged 40-70 years with stage I lung adenocarcinoma.

The chain carries TRBV4-2 and TRBJ2-6; possibly TRBD1 for D (6 bases). Trimming removed 0 bases at V and 2 bases at J, with 11 bases between. Germline V lookup: CDR1 LGHNA, CDR2 YNFKEQ. This CDR3 comprises 17 residues. The CDR3 DNA reads as TGTGCCAGCAGCCAAGAGCCCAGGGGAACTGGGGCCAACGTCCTGACTTTC. Its protein is CASSQEPRGTGANVLTF.

The rearrangement links TRBV7-9 to TRBJ2-2; maybe TRBD1 (6 bases). This CDR3 is built from 16 residues. Germline V gene lookup returns CDR1 SEHNR and CDR2 FQNEAQ (reference sequence). Between the trimmed V and J ends, which lost 2 bases and 1 base, there was a span of 11 bases. In DNA form, the CDR3 reads TGTGCCAGCAGCTTAAAAGGGGGACAGAACACCGGGGAGCTGTTTTTT. Protein product: CASSLKGGQNTGELFF. Variable domain in full (rest from reference TRBV7-9 and TRBJ2-2): DTGVSQNPRHKITKRGQNVTFRCDPISEHNRLYWYRQTLGQGPEFLTYFQNEAQLEKSRLLSDRFSAERPKGSFSTLEIQRTEQGDSAMYLCASSLKGGQNTGELFFGEGSRLTVL.

The J gene is TRBJ2-4, the V gene TRBV25-1; the match to TRBD2 covers 7 bases. The germline CDR1 and CDR2 sequences are MGHDK and SYGVNS. Trimming removed 7 bases from V and 8 bases from J; junction bases left unmatched: 11. This CDR3 has 14 amino acids. CDR3 bases: TGTGCCAGCACCGAGGGGTCAGGGAGGGACATTCAGTACTTC. It specifies CASTEGSGRDIQYF.

This rearrangement joins TRBV4-3 to TRBJ1-3; D ambiguous. Trimming left V 2 bases short and J 7 bases short, with 12 bases between. The germline V gene has CDR1 LGHNA and CDR2 YSLEER. The CDR3 sequence is 14 residues long. For the CDR3, the DNA is TGCGCCAGCAGCCAACTCATTGCTGCGAACACCATATATTTT. Translating it yields CASSQLIAANTIYF.

A few counts support this clone. The rearrangement uses TRBV30 and TRBJ1-1; a possible D gene is TRBD1 (5 bases). CDR3 size: 12 residues. Germline V gives CDR1 GTSNPN, CDR2 SVGIG (reference sequence). V was pared by 3 bases and J by 6 bases, with 11 bases between. CDR3 bases: TGTGCCTGGAGCAGGGACTCCTCTGAAGCTTTCTTT. Its translation: CAWSRDSSEAFF.

Turning to this clone: The same CDR3 is also encoded by other DNA sequences in this sample. V is TRBV6-1 and J is TRBJ2-5; 12 bases match TRBD2. Germline assignment: CDR1 MNHNS and CDR2 SASEGT. This CDR3 has 15 residues. With 2 bases clipped from V and 2 bases from J, the junction kept 0 bases outside the gene matches. CDR3 loop: CASSELAGGQETQYF. The CDR3 DNA is TGTGCCAGCAGTGAACTAGCGGGGGGGCAAGAGACCCAGTACTTC.

The chain recombines TRBV6-6 with TRBJ1-2; tentatively, D is TRBD1 (6 bases). CDR3 length: 12 amino acids. CDR1 and CDR2 (germline): MNHNY, SVGAGI (reference sequence). Trimming removed 6 bases at V and 8 bases at J, with 13 bases between. CDR3 in DNA: TGTGCCAGCAGACCTCTCCAGGGGGGCTACACCTTC. It yields the protein CASRPLQGGYTF.

This clone was picked up a small number of times. The chain links TRBV2 to TRBJ1-6; D unclear. Per germline, CDR1 SNHLY and CDR2 FYNNEI. This CDR3 has 13 residues. The V end lost 4 bases, the J end lost 7 bases, and 8 bases lay between the germline ends. This chain's CDR3 is CASSVDGNSPLHF. CDR3 DNA sequence: TGTGCCAGCAGTGTGGACGGGAATTCACCCCTCCACTTT.